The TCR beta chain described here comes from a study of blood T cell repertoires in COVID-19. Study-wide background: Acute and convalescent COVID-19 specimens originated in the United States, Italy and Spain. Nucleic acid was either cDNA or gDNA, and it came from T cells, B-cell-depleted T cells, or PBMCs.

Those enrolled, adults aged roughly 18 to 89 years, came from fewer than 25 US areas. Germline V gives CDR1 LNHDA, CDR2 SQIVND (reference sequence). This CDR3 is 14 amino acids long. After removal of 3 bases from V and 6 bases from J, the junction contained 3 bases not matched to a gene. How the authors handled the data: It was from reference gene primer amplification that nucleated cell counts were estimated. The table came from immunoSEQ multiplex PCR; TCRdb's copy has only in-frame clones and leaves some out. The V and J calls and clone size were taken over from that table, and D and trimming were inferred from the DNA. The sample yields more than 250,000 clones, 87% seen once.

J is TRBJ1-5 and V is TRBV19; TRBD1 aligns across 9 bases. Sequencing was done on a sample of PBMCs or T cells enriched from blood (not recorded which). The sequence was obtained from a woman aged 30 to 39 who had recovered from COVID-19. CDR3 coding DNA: TGTGCCAGTAGTATGGGGACAGGGTCTCAGCCCCAGCATTTT. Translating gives CASSMGTGSQPQHF. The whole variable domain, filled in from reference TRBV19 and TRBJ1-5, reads DGGITQSPKYLFRKEGQNVTLSCEQNLNHDAMYWYRQDPGQGLRLIYYSQIVNDFQKGDIAEGYSVSREKKESFPLTVTSAQKNPTAFYLCASSMGTGSQPQHFGDGTRLSIL.